The 27 T cell receptor beta chains below come from one sample, sequenced in a study of blood T cell repertoires in COVID-19. Assay used: immunoSEQ multiplex PCR; TCRdb lists only in-frame clones, some missing. This table holds 90,000 to 100,000 clones, roughly 89% found once. Sequencing input: peripheral blood. These receptors were obtained from a man in his 70s with active or convalescent COVID-19.

The chain has TRBV5-1 and TRBJ1-1; TRBD1 agrees at 9 bases. Germline CDR1 SGHRS, CDR2 YFSETQ. Trimming took 0 bases from V and 3 from J; bases not matched to a gene: 9. The CDR3 spans 17 residues. For the CDR3, the DNA is TGCGCCAGCAGCTTGGCCGACAGGGGGGAATATTACACTGAAGCTTTCTTT. The encoded protein is CASSLADRGEYYTEAFF.

The chain links TRBV7-2 to TRBJ2-1; D ambiguous. V was trimmed by 0 bases and J by 4 bases, leaving 4 bases between them. The germline V gene encodes CDR1 SGHTA and CDR2 FQGNSA. The CDR3 extends over 13 amino acids. In DNA, the CDR3 is TGTGCCAGCAGCTTAGCCCGTTACAATGAGCAGTTCTTC. This translates into CASSLARYNEQFF.

The genes are TRBV5-4 and TRBJ1-5; D is perhaps TRBD1 (6 bases). Trimming took 0 bases from V and 4 from J, leaving 11 bases between them. The CDR3 consists of 15 residues. Germline V lookup: CDR1 SGHNT, CDR2 YYREEE (reference sequence). The CDR3 DNA reads TGTGCCAGCAGCTTGGGGCCCCAGGGGAATCAGCCCCAGCATTTT. Its protein product is CASSLGPQGNQPQHF.

This clone was counted once. The rearrangement joins TRBV28 to TRBJ1-1, with D tentatively TRBD1 (5 bases). The CDR3 consists of 15 residues. Germline V CDR1 and CDR2: MDHEN, SYDVKM. V lost 5 bases to trimming and J lost 0 bases, with 13 bases between them. The chain's CDR3 is CASSLSTVMNTEAFF. Written as DNA, the CDR3 is TGTGCCAGCAGTCTATCGACAGTAATGAACACTGAAGCTTTCTTT. The full variable domain, rest sourced from reference TRBV28 and TRBJ1-1, is DVKVTQSSRYLVKRTGEKVFLECVQDMDHENMFWYRQDPGLGLRLIYFSYDVKMKEKGDIPEGYSVSREKKERFSLILESASTNQTSMYLCASSLSTVMNTEAFFGQGTRLTVV.

The rearrangement links TRBV11-3 to TRBJ1-6; maybe TRBD1 (6 bases). The V end lost 6 bases, the J end lost 7 bases, and 19 bases lay between the germline ends. Germline V gene data show CDR1 as SGHNT and CDR2 as YENEEA. The CDR3 extends over 16 amino acids. CDR3 loop: CASRPQGTRLNSPLHF. Written as DNA, the CDR3 is TGTGCCAGCAGGCCACAGGGCACAAGACTAAATTCACCCCTCCACTTT.

The V call is TRBV7-2, the J call TRBJ1-2; weak D call: TRBD1 (5 bases). Germline CDR1 is SGHTA and CDR2 is FQGNSA. The CDR3 length is 14 residues. The V and J ends lost 1 base and 4 bases respectively, with 10 bases between them. CDR3 amino acids: CASSLDRTTYGYTF. The CDR3 DNA sequence: TGTGCCAGCAGCTTAGATCGGACAACCTATGGCTACACCTTC. Together with reference TRBV7-2 and TRBJ1-2, the CDR3 gives the full variable domain: GAGVSQSPSNKVTEKGKDVELRCDPISGHTALYWYRQSLGQGLEFLIYFQGNSAPDKSGLPSDRFSAERTGGSVSTLTIQRTQQEDSAVYLCASSLDRTTYGYTFGSGTRLTVV.

The chain recombines TRBV7-3 with TRBJ1-6; the match to TRBD1 covers 8 bases. Losses at the gene ends were 5 bases for V and 7 bases for J; bases not matched to a gene: 4. Germline V gives CDR1 SGHTA, CDR2 FQGTGA. The CDR3 loop spans 14 amino acids. The CDR3 nucleotides are TGTGCCAGCAGCCTGGACAGGGCAAATTCACCCCTCCACTTT. It encodes CASSLDRANSPLHF. Together with reference TRBV7-3 and TRBJ1-6, the CDR3 gives the full variable domain: GAGVSQTPSNKVTEKGKYVELRCDPISGHTALYWYRQSLGQGPEFLIYFQGTGAADDSGLPNDRFFAVRPEGSVSTLKIQRTERGDSAVYLCASSLDRANSPLHFGNGTRLTVT.

The V gene is TRBV28, the J gene TRBJ1-2; the match to TRBD1 covers 7 bases. Germline lookup yields CDR1 MDHEN and CDR2 SYDVKM. The V segment lost 3 bases and the J segment 7 bases; nucleotides outside the gene matches: 20. The CDR3 sequence is 18 residues long. CDR3 in DNA: TGTGCCAGCAGTTTTCCCTCGACAGGGAAATTTAGGAAATCTGGCTACACCTTC. Protein: CASSFPSTGKFRKSGYTF.

The chain joins TRBV7-3 to TRBJ1-1, with D unresolved. Germline CDR1 is SGHTA and CDR2 is FQGTGA. This CDR3 region has 13 residues. V dropped 2 bases and J dropped 3 bases, with 7 bases sitting between them. CDR3: CASSLQMYTEAFF. As DNA, the CDR3 is TGTGCCAGCAGCTTACAAATGTACACTGAAGCTTTCTTT.

V usage is TRBV4-2 and J usage is TRBJ2-3; 11 bases agree with TRBD2. V lost 4 bases, J lost 4 bases, and 10 bases stayed unmatched. Germline V lookup: CDR1 LGHNA, CDR2 YNFKEQ. The CDR3 extends over 17 amino acids. In nucleotides, the CDR3 is TGTGCCAGCAGCCCCATAGCGGGGGGGCCTTACGCAGATACGCAGTATTTT. Translated: CASSPIAGGPYADTQYF.

The rearrangement links TRBV6-6 to TRBJ2-5; the match to TRBD2 covers 13 bases. Per the germline V gene, CDR1 is MNHNY and CDR2 is SVGAGI (reference sequence). The junction had 8 bases not matched to a gene; V was cut back by 5 bases and J by 5 bases. The CDR3 is 16 amino acids. CDR3 protein: CASSPGTSGAGETQYF. The CDR3 bases are TGTGCCAGCAGTCCTGGGACTAGCGGGGCGGGGGAGACCCAGTACTTC.

The V call is TRBV28, the J call TRBJ1-1; a possible D gene is TRBD1 (5 bases). The V end was cut by 4 bases, the J end by 7 bases, with 22 bases between. This CDR3 is built from 16 residues. CDR1 is MDHEN, CDR2 SYDVKM, per germline. The CDR3 sequence is CASSYQGRGHLVEAFF. In DNA form, the CDR3 reads TGTGCCAGCAGTTACCAAGGACGAGGACACCTAGTTGAAGCTTTCTTT.

The gene calls are TRBV7-9 and TRBJ1-4, with unresolved D. This CDR3 region has 14 residues. V lost 3 bases to trimming and J lost 1 base, with 6 bases between them. Germline loops: CDR1 SEHNR, CDR2 FQNEAQ (reference sequence). The CDR3 nucleotides read TGTGCCAGCAGCTTCGGTCTAACTAATGAAAAACTGTTTTTT. Its translation is CASSFGLTNEKLFF. The variable domain in full, completed from reference TRBV7-9 and TRBJ1-4, reads DTGVSQNPRHKITKRGQNVTFRCDPISEHNRLYWYRQTLGQGPEFLTYFQNEAQLEKSRLLSDRFSAERPKGSFSTLEIQRTEQGDSAMYLCASSFGLTNEKLFFGSGTQLSVL.

This clone was recorded once. The chain combines TRBV7-2 with TRBJ2-1; D gene ambiguous. Per germline, CDR1 SGHTA and CDR2 FQGNSA. This CDR3 spans 15 amino acids. Trimming pared 3 bases from V and 2 bases from J, leaving 11 bases between. For the CDR3, the DNA is TGTGCCAGCAGCTTGGGCCCTCTGGCCTACAATGAGCAGTTCTTC. The encoded protein is CASSLGPLAYNEQFF.

The DNA for the CDR3 is TGTGCCAGCAGTTCGGGTCCGGGGGATACGCAGTATTTT. Protein product: CASSSGPGDTQYF. The chain links TRBV6-2 or TRBV6-3 to TRBJ2-3; tentative D call: TRBD2 (5 bases). This CDR3 spans 13 amino acids. With 4 bases removed from V and 6 bases from J, the gap between germline ends came to 11 bases. From germline, CDR1 is MNHEY and CDR2 SVGEGT.

The CDR3 DNA reads as TGTGCCAGCTCACCAGCCTCGGGACAGGTACCTGAAAAACTGTTTTTT. This encodes CASSPASGQVPEKLFF. The V call is TRBV18, the J call TRBJ1-4; 8 bases align to TRBD1. J gave up 7 bases and V 2 bases, and 9 bases lay outside the gene matches. The CDR3 spans 16 residues. Per germline, CDR1 KGHSH and CDR2 LQKENI.

This chain joins TRBV19 and TRBJ2-2; the D gene is possibly TRBD2 (7 bases). CDR1 and CDR2 from the germline V gene are LNHDA and SQIVND (reference sequence). V lost 3 bases and J 6 bases, leaving 14 bases between the germline ends. The CDR3 runs to 15 residues. The CDR3, as DNA: TGTGCCAGTAGTATTAGGGTGGGGGGGCCCGGGGAGCTGTTTTTT. This sequence encodes CASSIRVGGPGELFF. Full variable domain (rest looked up from reference TRBV19 and TRBJ2-2): DGGITQSPKYLFRKEGQNVTLSCEQNLNHDAMYWYRQDPGQGLRLIYYSQIVNDFQKGDIAEGYSVSREKKESFPLTVTSAQKNPTAFYLCASSIRVGGPGELFFGEGSRLTVL.

This clone was seen just once. The chain combines TRBV11-2 with TRBJ2-7; D might be TRBD2 (5 bases). This CDR3 contains 15 residues. V lost 5 bases, J lost 1 base, and 15 bases lay in between. In germline, CDR1 is SGHAT, CDR2 FQNNGV. The CDR3 protein is CASSLQGGKSYEQYF. The CDR3 DNA reads TGTGCCAGCAGCCTCCAAGGAGGAAAATCCTACGAGCAGTACTTC. Complete variable domain (other parts from reference TRBV11-2 and TRBJ2-7): EAGVAQSPRYKIIEKRQSVAFWCNPISGHATLYWYQQILGQGPKLLIQFQNNGVVDDSQLPKDRFSAERLKGVDSTLKIQPAKLEDSAVYLCASSLQGGKSYEQYFGPGTRLTVT.

This chain connects TRBV6-5 to TRBJ2-1; 8 bases match TRBD2. The junction had 4 bases not matched to a gene; V was cut back by 9 bases and J by 0 bases. The CDR3 has 14 residues. Germline loops: CDR1 MNHEY, CDR2 SVGAGI. The CDR3 protein is CASKSGGSYNEQFF. CDR3 in DNA: TGTGCCAGTAAGAGCGGGGGCTCCTACAATGAGCAGTTCTTC.

The chain recombines TRBV3-1 (or the pseudogene TRBV3-2) with TRBJ2-3; 8 nucleotides align to TRBD2. Germline V gene sequence: CDR1 LGHDT, CDR2 YNNKEL (reference sequence). The junction had 6 bases not matched to a gene; V was cut back by 5 bases and J by 2 bases. CDR3 size: 15 residues. The CDR3 DNA sequence: TGTGCCAGCAGCTCGGGGGGGCGATACACAGATACGCAGTATTTT. Translation: CASSSGGRYTDTQYF.

The J gene is TRBJ1-1, the V gene TRBV12-3 or TRBV12-4, with unresolved D. This CDR3 spans 12 amino acids. V was trimmed by 6 bases and J by 8 bases, leaving 13 bases between them. CDR3 sequence: CASSRPPGEAFF. CDR3 DNA: TGTGCCAGCAGCAGACCCCCAGGCGAAGCTTTCTTT.

V and J are TRBV18 and TRBJ2-5, with a tentative D call TRBD2 (6 bases). Germline CDR1 is KGHSH and CDR2 is LQKENI. V was trimmed by 4 bases and J by 1 base, leaving 16 bases between them. The CDR3 sequence is 16 residues long. CDR3: CASSLTPGVSQETQYF. The CDR3 DNA reads TGTGCCAGCTCACTGACGCCGGGGGTCTCCCAAGAGACCCAGTACTTC.

V gene TRBV28 combines with J gene TRBJ1-5, with D perhaps TRBD1 (5 bases). V shed 3 bases and J shed 4 bases, with 10 bases lying between them. The CDR3 runs 14 residues. Looked up from germline, CDR1 is MDHEN and CDR2 is SYDVKM. The DNA of the CDR3 is TGTGCCAGCAGTTTTATCAGGGATAATCAGCCCCAGCATTTT. As protein: CASSFIRDNQPQHF. The full variable domain, rest sourced from reference TRBV28 and TRBJ1-5, is DVKVTQSSRYLVKRTGEKVFLECVQDMDHENMFWYRQDPGLGLRLIYFSYDVKMKEKGDIPEGYSVSREKKERFSLILESASTNQTSMYLCASSFIRDNQPQHFGDGTRLSIL.

This chain uses TRBV19 with TRBJ1-6; 9 bases fit TRBD1. Germline trimming cut 4 bases from V and 5 bases from J; bases unmatched to any gene: 3. The length of the CDR3 is 15 residues. Germline V CDR1 and CDR2: LNHDA, SQIVND (reference sequence). The CDR3 protein is CASSTTGGDNSPLHF. CDR3 in DNA: TGTGCCAGTAGTACGACAGGGGGGGATAATTCACCCCTCCACTTT.

The V and J genes are TRBV20-1 and TRBJ1-2; 8 positions match TRBD1. Germline lookup yields CDR1 DFQATT and CDR2 SNEGSKA (reference sequence). This CDR3 has 11 amino acids. Trimming took 4 bases from V and 7 from J; bases not matched to a gene: 2. The CDR3 region is CSAKQGGGYTF. CDR3 sequence (DNA): TGCAGTGCTAAACAGGGGGGTGGCTACACCTTC.

This clone was counted between two and nine times. The chain joins TRBV2 to TRBJ1-3; D not certain. The CDR3 runs to 15 residues. In germline, CDR1 is SNHLY, CDR2 FYNNEI. The ends were cut back, 4 bases at V and 3 bases at J, with 13 bases in the middle. This chain's CDR3 is CASSGVSVIGNTIYF. The CDR3 DNA is TGTGCCAGCAGTGGGGTCAGCGTTATTGGAAACACCATATATTTT.

V usage is TRBV6-2 or TRBV6-3 and J usage is TRBJ1-2; possible D gene TRBD1, 6 bases. The V gene lost 2 bases and the J gene lost 5 bases, with 6 bases spanning the gap. CDR1 MNHEY and CDR2 SVGEGT come from the germline V gene. The CDR3 consists of 12 residues. The CDR3 sequence: CASSYRGYGYTF. CDR3 nucleotides: TGTGCCAGCAGTTACAGGGGGTATGGCTACACCTTC.